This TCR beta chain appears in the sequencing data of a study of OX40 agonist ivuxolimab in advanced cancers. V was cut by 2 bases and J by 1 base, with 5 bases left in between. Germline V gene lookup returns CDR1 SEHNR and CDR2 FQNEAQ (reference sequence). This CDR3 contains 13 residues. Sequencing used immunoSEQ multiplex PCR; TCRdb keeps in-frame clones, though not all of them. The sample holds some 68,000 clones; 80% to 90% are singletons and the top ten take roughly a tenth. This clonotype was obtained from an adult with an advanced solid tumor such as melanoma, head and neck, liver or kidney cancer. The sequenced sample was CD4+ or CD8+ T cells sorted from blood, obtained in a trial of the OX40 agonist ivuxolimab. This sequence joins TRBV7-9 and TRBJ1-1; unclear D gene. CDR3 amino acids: CASSLTGNTEAFF. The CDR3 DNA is TGTGCCAGCAGCTTAACTGGGAACACTGAAGCTTTCTTT.